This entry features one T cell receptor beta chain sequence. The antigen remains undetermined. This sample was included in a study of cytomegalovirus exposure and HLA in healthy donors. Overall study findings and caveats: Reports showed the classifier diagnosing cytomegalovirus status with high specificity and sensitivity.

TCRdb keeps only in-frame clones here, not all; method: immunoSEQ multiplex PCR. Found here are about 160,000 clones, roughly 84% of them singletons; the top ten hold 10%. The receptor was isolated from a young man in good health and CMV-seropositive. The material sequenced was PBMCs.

CDR3 nucleotides: TGTGCCAGCAGCGCGAGGGAGGGCCGGGTGGATACGCAGTATTTT. Translating it yields CASSAREGRVDTQYF. J is TRBJ2-3 and V is TRBV9; 7 bases fit TRBD2. The CDR3 sequence is 15 residues long. V lost 3 bases to trimming and J lost 6 bases; unmatched junction nucleotides: 10. Germline lookup yields CDR1 SGDLS and CDR2 YYNGEE. Supplemented by reference TRBV9 and TRBJ2-3, the full variable domain reads DSGVTQTPKHLITATGQRVTLRCSPRSGDLSVYWYQQSLDQGLQFLIQYYNGEERAKGNILERFSAQQFPDLHSELNLSSLELGDSALYFCASSAREGRVDTQYFGPGTRLTVL.